This entry lists 25 T cell receptor beta chains sequenced from one sample in a study of cytomegalovirus exposure and HLA in healthy donors (dated 2017 in TCRdb). Library method: the immunoSEQ multiplex PCR assay. A mixture of 60 forward primers for TCR Vbeta segments and 13 reverse primers for TCR Jbeta segments was used in the multiplex PCR. Here the immuneACCESS table is served through TCRdb, limited to in-frame sequences with V and J called. Missing clones are a known gap in these copies; in checked studies unresolved V genes cover under half, and the rest lacks a known reason. Here the sample has 95,000 to 150,000 clones; about 75% occur a single time. Of the sample, 30% is held by the ten largest clones. Input material: PBMCs. The receptors were gathered from a man aged 60 to 75 in good health and CMV-seropositive.

The chain is built from TRBV7-6 and TRBJ2-3; 7 bases line up with TRBD2. Trimming took 3 bases from V and 2 from J; bases not matched to a gene: 8. CDR1 SGHVS and CDR2 FNYEAQ come from the germline V gene. The CDR3 has 16 amino acids. The CDR3 DNA reads as TGTGCCAGCAGCTTCGCGGCTAGCGGATACACAGATACGCAGTATTTT. This codes for CASSFAASGYTDTQYF.

CDR3 nucleotide sequence: TGTGCCAGCAGTGAACAAGGACTAGCGGGTAGGTACTCCTACAATGAGCAGTTCTTC. It is translated as CASSEQGLAGRYSYNEQFF. J is TRBJ2-1 and V is TRBV2, with TRBD2 matching 11 bases. Germline assignment: CDR1 SNHLY and CDR2 FYNNEI. J gave up 0 bases and V 2 bases, and 9 bases lay outside the gene matches. The CDR3 loop spans 19 amino acids.

V gene TRBV9 combines with J gene TRBJ2-2; no reliable D call. The V end lost 2 bases, the J end lost 3 bases, and 2 bases lay between the germline ends. Per germline, CDR1 SGDLS and CDR2 YYNGEE. CDR3 length: 12 amino acids. The CDR3 bases are TGTGCCAGCAGCGTCGACACCGGGGAGCTGTTTTTT. Its translation: CASSVDTGELFF. The whole variable domain, filled in from reference TRBV9 and TRBJ2-2, reads DSGVTQTPKHLITATGQRVTLRCSPRSGDLSVYWYQQSLDQGLQFLIQYYNGEERAKGNILERFSAQQFPDLHSELNLSSLELGDSALYFCASSVDTGELFFGEGSRLTVL.

The CDR3 sequence is CASSEWTGGMNEQYF. The CDR3 DNA is TGTGCCAGCAGTGAATGGACAGGGGGCATGAACGAGCAGTACTTC. The V gene is TRBV6-1, the J gene TRBJ2-7, with TRBD1 matching 11 bases. CDR3 length: 15 residues. Germline assignment: CDR1 MNHNS and CDR2 SASEGT. The V segment lost 2 bases and the J segment 5 bases; nucleotides outside the gene matches: 5.

The CDR3 bases are TGTGCCAGCAGCGTATGGCCAGTCACAGATACGCAGTATTTT. Translating it yields CASSVWPVTDTQYF. The rearrangement uses TRBV9 and TRBJ2-3; no reliable D call. Trimming left V 1 base short and J 2 bases short, with 8 bases between. Germline V gene sequence: CDR1 SGDLS, CDR2 YYNGEE. CDR3 size: 14 residues.

The chain employs TRBV9 and TRBJ1-1; no clear D gene. The germline V gene encodes CDR1 SGDLS and CDR2 YYNGEE. The CDR3 consists of 15 residues. Trimming took 2 bases from V and 0 from J, leaving 11 bases between them. Written as DNA, the CDR3 is TGTGCCAGCAGCGTCAGCCCTACAGTGAACACTGAAGCTTTCTTT. Amino acids: CASSVSPTVNTEAFF.

The chain recombines TRBV7-3 with TRBJ2-1, with TRBD2 identical over 8 bases. The CDR3 has 13 amino acids. V lost 8 bases and J lost 10; bases outside the gene matches: 10. Germline-derived CDR1 and CDR2 are SGHTA and FQGTGA. This CDR3 is CASQLAAGGEQFF. In DNA form, the CDR3 reads TGTGCCAGCCAACTAGCGGCAGGCGGGGAGCAGTTCTTC.

This clone was picked up one time. The chain employs TRBV9 and TRBJ1-1; 9 positions agree with TRBD1. This CDR3 is 15 amino acids long. Germline V gene data show CDR1 as SGDLS and CDR2 as YYNGEE. The J segment lost 0 bases and the V segment lost 0 bases, leaving 0 bases of the junction unmatched. CDR3 sequence reads: CASSVGQGVNTEAFF. The CDR3 DNA follows: TGTGCCAGCAGCGTAGGACAGGGGGTGAACACTGAAGCTTTCTTT.

The rearrangement links TRBV4-1 to TRBJ2-3, with D tentatively TRBD2 (7 bases). This CDR3 region has 15 residues. Trimming took off 8 bases at V and 0 bases at J, with 15 bases between the two ends. Germline V gene data show CDR1 as MGHRA and CDR2 as YSYEKL. The CDR3 spells CASGPGGPSTDTQYF. The CDR3 region has the DNA TGCGCCAGCGGCCCGGGGGGCCCTAGCACAGATACGCAGTATTTT.

The V and J genes are TRBV30 and TRBJ1-2, with 8 bases lining up with TRBD1. Trimming removed 2 bases from V and 2 bases from J; junction bases left unmatched: 13. Germline values: CDR1 GTSNPN, CDR2 SVGIG (reference sequence). The CDR3 runs to 17 residues. The CDR3 region has the DNA TGTGCCTGGAGTCGGGGAGGACAGGGCGGCTTCAACTATGGCTACACCTTC. Amino acid sequence: CAWSRGGQGGFNYGYTF.

The rearrangement links TRBV7-8 to TRBJ1-5; D gene ambiguous. The ends were cut back, 3 bases at V and 4 bases at J, with 10 bases in the middle. In germline, CDR1 is SGHVS, CDR2 FQNEAQ. The CDR3 contains 14 residues. The CDR3 bases are TGTGCCAGCAGCTTCAACAGCCCTAATCAGCCCCAGCATTTT. Encoded protein: CASSFNSPNQPQHF. Combining the CDR3 with reference TRBV7-8 and TRBJ1-5 gives the whole variable domain GAGVSQSPRYKVAKRGQDVALRCDPISGHVSLFWYQQALGQGPEFLTYFQNEAQLDKSGLPSDRFFAERPEGSVSTLKIQRTQQEDSAVYLCASSFNSPNQPQHFGDGTRLSIL.

In this sample, this clone turned up a few times. The J gene is TRBJ1-1, the V gene TRBV29-1; perhaps TRBD1 as D (6 bases). The V gene's germline CDR1 is SQVTM and CDR2 ANQGSEA. V was pared by 8 bases and J by 3 bases, with 25 bases between. The CDR3 totals 16 residues. CDR3 in DNA: TGCAGCTCCCTCTACGCGGGGGGCGACGGTTACACTGAAGCTTTCTTT. Residues: CSSLYAGGDGYTEAFF.

This clone was observed a handful of times. The rearrangement links TRBV5-4 to TRBJ1-2; TRBD1 matches 9 bases. CDR3 length: 15 amino acids. CDR1 is SGHNT, CDR2 YYREEE, per germline (reference sequence). V was pared by 3 bases and J by 3 bases, with 6 bases of the junction left unmatched. The CDR3 DNA reads TGTGCCAGCAGCTCCAGGGACAGGGCCTACTATGGCTACACCTTC. Its protein is CASSSRDRAYYGYTF.

This chain joins TRBV5-1 and TRBJ1-6, with a possible D match to TRBD1 (6 bases). Germline values: CDR1 SGHRS, CDR2 YFSETQ. V lost 4 bases and J 0 bases, leaving 17 bases between the germline ends. This CDR3 spans 18 amino acids. DNA of the CDR3: TGCGCCAGCAGCCGGGACAACAGGACGAACTCCTATAATTCACCCCTCCACTTT. Protein: CASSRDNRTNSYNSPLHF. Complete variable domain (other parts from reference TRBV5-1 and TRBJ1-6): KAGVTQTPRYLIKTRGQQVTLSCSPISGHRSVSWYQQTPGQGLQFLFEYFSETQRNKGNFPGRFSGRQFSNSRSEMNVSTLELGDSALYLCASSRDNRTNSYNSPLHFGNGTRLTVT.

The genes are TRBV28 and TRBJ2-7; 15 nucleotides match TRBD2. The CDR3 extends over 21 amino acids. J was trimmed by 1 base and V by 0 bases; bases with no gene match: 13. Looked up from germline, CDR1 is MDHEN and CDR2 is SYDVKM. CDR3 in amino acids: CASSLWGRGLAGGFRSYEQYF. The CDR3 DNA is TGTGCCAGCAGTTTATGGGGTAGGGGACTAGCGGGAGGCTTTCGGTCCTACGAGCAGTACTTC.

V and J are TRBV6-5 and TRBJ2-2, with 12 positions matching TRBD2. Germline values: CDR1 MNHEY, CDR2 SVGAGI. V was pared by 5 bases and J by 7 bases, with 2 bases of the junction left unmatched. CDR3 length: 14 residues. The CDR3 is CASSRLAGVGELFF. The CDR3 DNA sequence: TGTGCCAGCAGTCGACTAGCGGGAGTCGGGGAGCTGTTTTTT.

About this clone: Relative to the germline gene, one junction end is altered; a read error may explain this. The genes are TRBV7-9 and TRBJ2-5, with 9 bases aligning to TRBD2. Germline V gives CDR1 SEHNR, CDR2 FQNEAQ (reference sequence). The CDR3 spans 16 residues. The CDR3: CSSSFSLSGRVETQYF. The DNA of the CDR3 is TGTTCCAGCAGCTTCTCCCTTAGCGGGAGAGTCGAGACCCAGTACTTC.

This chain links TRBV6-4 with TRBJ2-4; 8 nucleotides match TRBD2. V was pared by 6 bases and J by 3 bases, with 7 bases of the junction left unmatched. The CDR3 totals 15 residues. CDR1 and CDR2 from the germline V gene are MRHNA and SNTAGT. The CDR3 region is CASRRREENKNIQYF. The CDR3 nucleotides are TGTGCCAGCAGACGGCGGGAGGAGAACAAAAACATTCAGTACTTC.

In its sample, this clone was seen once. The V call is TRBV9, the J call TRBJ2-7; 13 bases are a match to TRBD2. CDR3 length: 16 amino acids. The junction had 4 bases not matched to a gene; V was cut back by 0 bases and J by 4 bases. Germline V gene sequence: CDR1 SGDLS, CDR2 YYNGEE. CDR3 region: CASSVAGTSGVYEQYF. The CDR3 nucleotides are TGTGCCAGCAGCGTAGCGGGGACTAGCGGGGTTTACGAGCAGTACTTC.

The chain is built from TRBV6-5 and TRBJ2-5; the match to TRBD2 covers 9 bases. The CDR3 contains 14 residues. The germline V gene encodes CDR1 MNHEY and CDR2 SVGAGI. The V gene end was trimmed by 8 bases and the J gene end by 2 bases; junction bases not matched to a gene: 6. CDR3 DNA sequence: TGTGCCAGCCGGGCGGGAGGGGGGCAAGAGACCCAGTACTTC. Translating gives CASRAGGGQETQYF.

V gene TRBV5-6 combines with J gene TRBJ1-2; TRBD1 matches 9 bases. The CDR3 is made up of 14 amino acids. The V segment lost 4 bases and the J segment 1 base; nucleotides outside the gene matches: 2. Germline V gene lookup returns CDR1 SGHDT and CDR2 YYEEEE. DNA of the CDR3: TGTGCCAGCAGCCGGGGACAGGGTAACTATGGCTACACCTTC. Translating gives CASSRGQGNYGYTF.

The chain couples TRBV2 to TRBJ1-5; 7 nucleotides align to TRBD1. Per the germline V gene, CDR1 is SNHLY and CDR2 is FYNNEI. The CDR3 totals 14 residues. V lost 4 bases, J lost 3 bases, and 3 bases stayed unmatched. Here the CDR3 DNA reads TGTGCCAGCAGTGTACAGGGGATCAATCAGCCCCAGCATTTT. Its translation: CASSVQGINQPQHF. Variable domain in full (rest from reference TRBV2 and TRBJ1-5): EPEVTQTPSHQVTQMGQEVILRCVPISNHLYFYWYRQILGQKVEFLVSFYNNEISEKSEIFDDQFSVERPDGSNFTLKIRSTKLEDSAMYFCASSVQGINQPQHFGDGTRLSIL.

This clone was seen only once. This chain connects TRBV11-2 to TRBJ2-7; 8 positions match TRBD1. The CDR3 loop spans 15 amino acids. The V gene end was trimmed by 1 base and the J gene end by 7 bases; junction bases not matched to a gene: 9. The germline V gene encodes CDR1 SGHAT and CDR2 FQNNGV. The CDR3 bases are TGTGCCAGCAGCTTAGCCTTGGGACAGGCGGGGGAGCAGTACTTC. Protein sequence: CASSLALGQAGEQYF.

The chain combines TRBV5-1 with TRBJ1-2; D unresolved. V was cut by 0 bases and J by 0 bases, with 3 bases left in between. Germline V gene data show CDR1 as SGHRS and CDR2 as YFSETQ. The CDR3 sequence is 13 residues long. DNA of the CDR3: TGCGCCAGCAGCTTGGCCGCTAACTATGGCTACACCTTC. Translation: CASSLAANYGYTF.

This rearrangement joins TRBV28 to TRBJ1-2, with D possibly matching TRBD1 (5 bases). Germline lookup yields CDR1 MDHEN and CDR2 SYDVKM. The V gene lost 4 bases and the J gene lost 6 bases, with 12 bases spanning the gap. The CDR3 spans 13 residues. The CDR3 nucleotides are TGTGCCAGCAGTTATCAGGGATCGGATGGCTACACCTTC. Translated, it gives CASSYQGSDGYTF.